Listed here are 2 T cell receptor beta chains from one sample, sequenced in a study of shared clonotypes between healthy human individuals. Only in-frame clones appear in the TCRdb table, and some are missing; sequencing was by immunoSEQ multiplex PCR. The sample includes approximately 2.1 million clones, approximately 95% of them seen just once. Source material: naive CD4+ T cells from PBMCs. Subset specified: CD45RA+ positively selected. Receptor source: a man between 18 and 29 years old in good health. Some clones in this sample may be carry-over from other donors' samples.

This CDR3 reads CASRRTSGRASYNEQFF. In DNA form, the CDR3 reads TGTGCCAGCAGGCGGACTAGCGGGAGGGCCTCCTACAATGAGCAGTTCTTC. The chain employs TRBV2 and TRBJ2-1, with 15 bases that match TRBD2. The CDR3 runs 17 residues. In germline, CDR1 is SNHLY, CDR2 FYNNEI. After removal of 6 bases from V and 0 bases from J, the junction contained 3 bases not matched to a gene. The full variable domain, completed using reference TRBV2 and TRBJ2-1, is EPEVTQTPSHQVTQMGQEVILRCVPISNHLYFYWYRQILGQKVEFLVSFYNNEISEKSEIFDDQFSVERPDGSNFTLKIRSTKLEDSAMYFCASRRTSGRASYNEQFFGPGTRLTVL.

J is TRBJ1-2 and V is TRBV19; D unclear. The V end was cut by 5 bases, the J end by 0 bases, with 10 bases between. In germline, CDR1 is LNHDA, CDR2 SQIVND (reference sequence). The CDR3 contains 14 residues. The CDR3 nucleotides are TGTGCCAGTAGTGAGTTACACCCTAACTATGGCTACACCTTC. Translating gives CASSELHPNYGYTF.